Listed here are 11 T cell receptor beta chains from one sample, sequenced in a study of shared clonotypes between healthy human individuals. Clones were read by immunoSEQ multiplex PCR, and TCRdb kept only the in-frame ones, dropping some. The table shows 1,500,000 or so clones, with approximately 98.5% occurring only once. Source material: naive CD4+ T cells sorted from blood. Regarding subset: CD45RA+ positively selected. These receptors came from a man younger than 45 in good health.

The rearrangement uses TRBV10-2 and TRBJ2-7; 9 bases align to TRBD1. Germline V gene data show CDR1 as WSHSY and CDR2 as SAAADI. This CDR3 is built from 18 residues. V shed 2 bases, J shed 2 bases, and the junction held 13 bases outside the gene matches. The CDR3 sequence is CASSEVPGQGRRAYEQYF. The CDR3 DNA follows: TGCGCCAGCAGTGAGGTCCCGGGACAGGGTAGGAGAGCCTACGAGCAGTACTTC.

This clone was recorded once. V usage is TRBV11-2 and J usage is TRBJ1-2; 7 positions match TRBD1. From germline, CDR1 is SGHAT and CDR2 FQNNGV. The CDR3 extends over 15 amino acids. V lost 4 bases and J lost 5; bases outside the gene matches: 10. CDR3 residues: CASSSAGTETYGYTF. CDR3 in DNA: TGTGCCAGCAGCTCAGCCGGGACAGAGACGTATGGCTACACCTTC. Complete variable domain (other parts from reference TRBV11-2 and TRBJ1-2): EAGVAQSPRYKIIEKRQSVAFWCNPISGHATLYWYQQILGQGPKLLIQFQNNGVVDDSQLPKDRFSAERLKGVDSTLKIQPAKLEDSAVYLCASSSAGTETYGYTFGSGTRLTVV.

The chain joins TRBV5-4 to TRBJ1-2; D possibly corresponds to TRBD1 (5 bases). The V and J ends lost 4 bases and 7 bases respectively, with 11 bases between them. Germline V gene data show CDR1 as SGHNT and CDR2 as YYREEE (reference sequence). There are 12 residues in the CDR3. The CDR3 sequence is CASSLGGAGYTF. CDR3 DNA: TGTGCCAGCAGCCTGGGAGGGGCTGGCTACACCTTC.

This clone was observed once. The CDR3 reads CASSPQGQNTEAFF. In nucleotides, the CDR3 is TGTGCCAGCTCACCTCAGGGGCAGAACACTGAAGCTTTCTTT. The chain uses TRBV18 and TRBJ1-1; the D gene is possibly TRBD1 (6 bases). Germline CDR1 reads KGHSH; CDR2 reads LQKENI. Trimming shortened V by 3 bases and J by 1 base, and 9 bases separated the two germline ends. The CDR3 loop spans 14 amino acids. The full variable domain, in which reference TRBV18 and TRBJ1-1 provide the parts outside the CDR3, is NAGVMQNPRHLVRRRGQEARLRCSPMKGHSHVYWYRQLPEEGLKFMVYLQKENIIDESGMPKERFSAEFPKEGPSILRIQQVVRGDSAAYFCASSPQGQNTEAFFGQGTRLTVV.

The rearrangement uses TRBV14 and TRBJ2-2; D uncertain. The CDR3 length is 15 residues. The V end was cut by 3 bases, the J end by 5 bases, with 13 bases between. Germline V gene data show CDR1 as SGHDN and CDR2 as FVKESK. CDR3 sequence (DNA): TGTGCCAGCAGCCACTGGGAATCCAGAACCGGGGAGCTGTTTTTT. Its protein is CASSHWESRTGELFF.

The V and J genes are TRBV5-1 and TRBJ2-3, with TRBD2 matching 8 bases. V dropped 5 bases and J dropped 4; count of bases not matched to a gene: 6. The CDR3 is 14 amino acids. Germline V gene data show CDR1 as SGHRS and CDR2 as YFSETQ. CDR3 sequence: CASSGTSPPDTQYF. For the CDR3, the DNA is TGCGCCAGCAGTGGGACTAGTCCTCCAGATACGCAGTATTTT.

The count of this clone is one. The CDR3 region is CAWTRQTNTEAFF. The CDR3 DNA follows: TGTGCCTGGACCCGGCAGACGAACACTGAAGCTTTCTTT. The chain links TRBV30 to TRBJ1-1, with unresolved D. CDR1 and CDR2 from the germline V gene are GTSNPN and SVGIG (reference sequence). This CDR3 spans 13 amino acids. V was pared by 4 bases and J by 1 base, with 10 bases between.

The chain recombines TRBV2 with TRBJ2-7; the D gene is possibly TRBD2 (6 bases). In germline, CDR1 is SNHLY, CDR2 FYNNEI. CDR3 size: 12 residues. V shed 7 bases and J shed 1 base, with 8 bases lying between them. The CDR3 sequence: CASIRGSYEQYF. For the CDR3, the DNA is TGTGCCAGCATTCGGGGGTCCTACGAGCAGTACTTC.

The V gene is TRBV5-1, the J gene TRBJ1-1, with 12 bases lining up with TRBD1. From germline, CDR1 is SGHRS and CDR2 YFSETQ. This CDR3 has 18 residues. The trim removed 2 bases at V and 5 bases at J, leaving 13 bases unmatched. CDR3 in amino acids: CASSFLPIPGQGATEAFF. The DNA of the CDR3 is TGCGCCAGCAGCTTTTTACCTATACCGGGACAGGGGGCGACTGAAGCTTTCTTT.

The chain uses TRBV29-1 and TRBJ2-3; 9 bases fit TRBD2. Germline V gene lookup returns CDR1 SQVTM and CDR2 ANQGSEA. CDR3 length: 13 residues. The junction had 7 bases not matched to a gene; V was cut back by 7 bases and J by 5 bases. The CDR3 sequence is CSGGRGERDTQYF. CDR3 DNA: TGCAGCGGCGGGAGGGGGGAACGAGATACGCAGTATTTT.

This clone was observed once. The chain employs TRBV30 and TRBJ2-1; TRBD2 is a possible D gene (5 bases). This CDR3 region has 14 residues. V shed 1 base and J shed 6 bases, with 13 bases lying between them. Germline V gene lookup returns CDR1 GTSNPN and CDR2 SVGIG (reference sequence). The CDR3 spells CAWSARAWGNEQFF. In nucleotides, the CDR3 is TGTGCCTGGAGTGCGAGGGCCTGGGGCAATGAGCAGTTCTTC. Drawing the rest from reference TRBV30 and TRBJ2-1, the complete variable domain is SQTIHQWPATLVQPVGSPLSLECTVEGTSNPNLYWYRQAAGRGLQLLFYSVGIGQISSEVPQNLSASRPQDRQFILSSKKLLLSDSGFYLCAWSARAWGNEQFFGPGTRLTVL.